This TCR beta chain was captured in a study of Tregs in tolerant kidney transplant recipients. The CDR3 is 14 amino acids. The germline V and J ends were trimmed by 7 bases and 3 bases, with 16 bases remaining between them. Germline V gene lookup returns CDR1 WNHNN and CDR2 SYGVQD (reference sequence). The table came from immunoSEQ multiplex PCR; TCRdb's copy has only in-frame clones and leaves some out. Of 15,000 to 17,000 clones in the sample, over 85% were seen once. Sequencing was performed on CD8+ T cells from blood. V usage is TRBV10-1 and J usage is TRBJ2-7, with D maybe TRBD2 (5 bases). The clonotype was recovered from a human donor in good health. In DNA form, the CDR3 reads TGCGCCAGCACCGACTATGGACGGATCTACGAGCAGTACTTC. Residues: CASTDYGRIYEQYF.